What follows is one T cell receptor beta chain and its context. These data are taken from a study of blood T cell repertoires in COVID-19. The wider study: T cells, B-cell-depleted T cells, or PBMCs provided the cDNA or gDNA that served as material.

Original handling: Reference gene primer amplification gave estimated nucleated cell counts. The assay was immunoSEQ multiplex PCR, and TCRdb's table has in-frame clones only and misses some. V and J calls and clone size are copied from that table; D and trimming were computed from the DNA. The sample records 240,000 or so clones, 70% to 90% being singletons. Germline CDR1 and CDR2: SGDLS and YYNGEE. V dropped 3 bases and J dropped 4 bases, with 15 bases sitting between them. The CDR3 has 15 residues. Clinical history as reported by participants underpinned cohort assignment. The chain is built from TRBV9 and TRBJ2-3; no reliable D call. Sequencing input: PBMCs or T cells enriched from blood (not recorded which). This receptor was taken from a woman aged 40 to 50 with acute COVID-19. CDR3 region: CASSDLSKQPDTQYF. The CDR3 DNA is TGTGCCAGCAGCGACTTGAGTAAACAGCCAGATACGCAGTATTTT. The whole variable domain, filled in from reference TRBV9 and TRBJ2-3, reads DSGVTQTPKHLITATGQRVTLRCSPRSGDLSVYWYQQSLDQGLQFLIQYYNGEERAKGNILERFSAQQFPDLHSELNLSSLELGDSALYFCASSDLSKQPDTQYFGPGTRLTVL.